This TCR beta chain came from a study of blood T cell repertoires in COVID-19. Study-level information: Material from acute and convalescent COVID-19 was sourced from the United States, Italy and Spain.

The age range of participants was about 18 to 100 years, with residence in about two dozen US areas. Note on this clone: The sample has other DNA sequences that encode this CDR3 too.

Authors' processing steps: Estimated nucleated cell counts came from reference gene primer amplification. Assay used: immunoSEQ multiplex PCR; TCRdb lists only in-frame clones, some missing. The V and J calls and the clone size are those of that table, but D and trimming were determined from the DNA. The sample includes approximately 180,000 clones, roughly 89% seen only once; the top ten take 2% to 2.5%. This CDR3 is 12 amino acids long. Germline V gene data show CDR1 as MDHEN and CDR2 as SYDVKM. V lost 6 bases and J 0 bases, leaving 5 bases between the germline ends. The sample taken for sequencing was PBMCs or T cells enriched from blood (not recorded which). The receptor was derived from a woman aged 35 to 49 with acute COVID-19. The chain combines TRBV28 with TRBJ1-1; D gene ambiguous. DNA of the CDR3: TGTGCCAGCAGGCGTATGAACACTGAAGCTTTCTTT. Protein: CASRRMNTEAFF.